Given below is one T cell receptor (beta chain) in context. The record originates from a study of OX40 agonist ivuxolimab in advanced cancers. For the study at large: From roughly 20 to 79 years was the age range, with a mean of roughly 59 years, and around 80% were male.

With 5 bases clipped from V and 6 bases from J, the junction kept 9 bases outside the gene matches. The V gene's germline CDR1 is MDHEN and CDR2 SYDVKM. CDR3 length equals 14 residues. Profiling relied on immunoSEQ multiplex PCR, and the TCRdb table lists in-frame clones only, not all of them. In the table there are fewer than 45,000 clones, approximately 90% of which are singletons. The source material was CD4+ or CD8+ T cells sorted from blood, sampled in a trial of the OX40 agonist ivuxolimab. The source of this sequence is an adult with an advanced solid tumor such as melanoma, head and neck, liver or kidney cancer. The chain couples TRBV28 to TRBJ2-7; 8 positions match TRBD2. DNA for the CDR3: TGTGCCAGCAGTCCGGGACTAGTAACGTTCGAGCAGTACTTC. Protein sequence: CASSPGLVTFEQYF.